The clone carrying this TCR beta chain was counted a few times. Its target is not known. These data originate in a study of CD8+CD57+ T cells in acquired aplastic anemia. At the level of the study: DNA from sorted CD4+ and CD8+ cells averaged approximately 2.9 ug.

For CDR3 and TCR beta VDJ profiling, genomic DNA was the template used. MiXCR, applied by TCRdb to the reads, yields one record per CDR3 protein. The sample holds some 150,000 distinct CDR3 sequences, less than 60% seen once. Study results and caveats: Controls and patients did not differ significantly in CD8+ Simpson's diversity.

Germline assignment: CDR1 KGHDR and CDR2 SFDVKD. The CDR3 extends over 12 amino acids. Trimming took 2 bases from V and 2 from J, leaving 2 bases between them. In patients chosen for sequencing, flow cytometry had shown CD8+CD57+ cell expansion. This chain links TRBV24-1 with TRBJ2-5; D gene uncertain. The source is a human donor with aplastic anemia. The sample consisted of sorted CD4+, CD8+, or CD8+CD57+ T cells (not recorded which) from PBMCs. CDR3 region: CATSDSQETQYF. The DNA for the CDR3 is TGTGCCACCAGTGATTCACAAGAGACCCAGTACTTC.